What follows describes a single TCR beta chain. Its specificity is not known. TCRdb reanalysed the reads using MiXCR and keeps one entry per CDR3 protein. The table has about 250,000 distinct CDR3 sequences, around 15% seen once. CDR3 length: 15 residues. CDR1 is MDHEN and CDR2 is SYDVKM in the germline V gene. V lost 5 bases and J 2 bases, leaving 13 bases between the germline ends. This sample is part of a study of T cell repertoires in cytomegalovirus infection. Study overall: Public TCR beta signatures marked donors with CMV infection and the matching HLA.

Whole-study findings and limits: What dominated the ex vivo response were HLA-C-restricted CMV-specific TCR beta clonotypes.

The chain joins TRBV28 to TRBJ1-5; no clear D. The source material was CD8+ T cells from PBMCs. The receptor comes from a human donor in good health (CMV status not recorded). Some clones in this sample may be carry-over from other donors' samples. CDR3 sequence reads: CASSQQSLGNQPQHF. As DNA, the CDR3 is TGTGCCAGCAGTCAACAGTCGCTGGGCAATCAGCCCCAGCATTTT.